This T cell receptor (beta chain) was identified in a study of T cells in localized non-small cell lung cancer. A note on this clone: Its antigen is unknown.

Germline V gene lookup returns CDR1 SGHRS and CDR2 YFSETQ. The CDR3 is 15 amino acids. Trimming shortened V by 4 bases and J by 0 bases, and 11 bases separated the two germline ends. Study-wide results and caveats: Analysis by sequencing included only one tumor region, so heterogeneity remains possible. Researchers found a median around 57 of the top 100 tumor clones in adjacent lung. The study linked higher blood T cell density to longer overall survival.

Sequencing used immunoSEQ multiplex PCR; TCRdb keeps in-frame clones, though not all of them. The sample carries around 70,000 clones, 85% to 90% recorded once. The J gene is TRBJ1-3, the V gene TRBV5-1; D is unresolved. The specimen comprised peripheral blood, sampled before any cancer treatment. This TCR was recovered from a male donor aged 60 or over with stage III squamous cell lung carcinoma. Written as DNA, the CDR3 is TGCGCCAGCAGCCTGGGAGTGGGCTCTGGAAACACCATATATTTT. Its translation is CASSLGVGSGNTIYF. Full variable domain (rest looked up from reference TRBV5-1 and TRBJ1-3): KAGVTQTPRYLIKTRGQQVTLSCSPISGHRSVSWYQQTPGQGLQFLFEYFSETQRNKGNFPGRFSGRQFSNSRSEMNVSTLELGDSALYLCASSLGVGSGNTIYFGEGSWLTVV.